This TCR beta chain is from a study of CD8+CD57+ T cells in acquired aplastic anemia. Study details: Average DNA yield from sorted CD4+ and CD8+ cells was roughly 3.1 ug.

Concerning this clonotype itself: Its target is not known. The conserved phenylalanine or tryptophan is not found at the CDR3 terminus, so this likely reflects a read error.

Genomic DNA acted as the template from which TCR beta VDJ combination and CDR3 sequence profiling were carried out. Via MiXCR, TCRdb re-called the reads, giving one row per CDR3 protein. The table records more than 250,000 distinct CDR3 sequences, approximately 80% of them present only once. The sequenced patients had an expansion of CD8+CD57+ cells seen by flow cytometry. Among the patients, all had severe acquired aplastic anemia. The blood sampling took place in patients who had so far received no therapy. Study-wide points: About 29 sequences, all CD8+ CDR3, were shared between patients and controls.

Germline-derived CDR1 and CDR2 are SGHVT and SQSDAQ. Trimming took 9 bases from V and 9 from J, leaving 17 bases between them. This CDR3 spans 12 amino acids. Sequenced material: sorted CD4+, CD8+, or CD8+CD57+ T cells (not recorded which) from PBMCs. The origin of this receptor is a human donor with aplastic anemia. The V call is TRBV7-4, the J call TRBJ2-5; perhaps TRBD2 as D (5 bases). DNA of the CDR3: TGTGCCAGACAGAGGGCTGCGAACGCCCAGTACCAC. This gives the protein CARQRAANAQYH.